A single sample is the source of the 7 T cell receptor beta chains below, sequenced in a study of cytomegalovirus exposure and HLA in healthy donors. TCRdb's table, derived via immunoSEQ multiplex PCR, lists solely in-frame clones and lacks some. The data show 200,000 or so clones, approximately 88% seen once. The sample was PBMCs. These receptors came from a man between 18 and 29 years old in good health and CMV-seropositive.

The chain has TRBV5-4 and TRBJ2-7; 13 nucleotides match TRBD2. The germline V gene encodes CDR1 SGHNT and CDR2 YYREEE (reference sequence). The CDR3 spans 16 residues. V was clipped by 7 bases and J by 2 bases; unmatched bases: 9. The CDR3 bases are TGTGCCAGCCGCGAGGGACTAGCGGGAACCACCTACGAGCAGTACTTC. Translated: CASREGLAGTTYEQYF. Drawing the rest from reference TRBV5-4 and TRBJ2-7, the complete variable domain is ETGVTQSPTHLIKTRGQQVTLRCSSQSGHNTVSWYQQALGQGPQFIFQYYREEENGRGNFPPRFSGLQFPNYSSELNVNALELDDSALYLCASREGLAGTTYEQYFGPGTRLTVT.

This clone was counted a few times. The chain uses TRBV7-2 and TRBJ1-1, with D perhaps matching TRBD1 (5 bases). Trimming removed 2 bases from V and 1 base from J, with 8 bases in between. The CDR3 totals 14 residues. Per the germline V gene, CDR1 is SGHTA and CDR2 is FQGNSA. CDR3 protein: CASSLLGENTEAFF. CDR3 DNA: TGTGCCAGCAGCTTATTAGGGGAGAACACTGAAGCTTTCTTT.

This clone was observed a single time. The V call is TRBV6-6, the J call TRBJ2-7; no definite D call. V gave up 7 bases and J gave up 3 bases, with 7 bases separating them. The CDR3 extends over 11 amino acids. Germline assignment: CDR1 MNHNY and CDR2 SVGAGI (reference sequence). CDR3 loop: CASTGGYEQYF. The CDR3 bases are TGTGCCAGCACCGGCGGCTACGAGCAGTACTTC.

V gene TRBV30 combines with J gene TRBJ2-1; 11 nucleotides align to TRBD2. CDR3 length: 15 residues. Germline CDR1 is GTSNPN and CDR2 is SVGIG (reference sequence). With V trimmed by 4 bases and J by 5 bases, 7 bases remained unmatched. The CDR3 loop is CAWIWTSGPDNEQFF. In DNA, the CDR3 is TGTGCCTGGATTTGGACTAGCGGGCCCGACAATGAGCAGTTCTTC.

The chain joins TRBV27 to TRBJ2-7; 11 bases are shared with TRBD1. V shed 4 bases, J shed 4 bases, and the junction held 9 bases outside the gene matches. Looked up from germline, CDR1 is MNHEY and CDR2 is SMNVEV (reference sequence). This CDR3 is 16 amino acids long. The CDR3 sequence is CASSSPGTGGVYEQYF. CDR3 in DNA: TGTGCCAGCAGTTCCCCGGGGACAGGGGGAGTTTACGAGCAGTACTTC.

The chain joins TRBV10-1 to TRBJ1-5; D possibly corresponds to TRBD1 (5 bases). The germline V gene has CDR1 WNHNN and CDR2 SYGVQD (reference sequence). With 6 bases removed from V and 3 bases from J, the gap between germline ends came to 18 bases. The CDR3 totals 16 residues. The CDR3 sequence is CASRPPRDRNNQPQHF. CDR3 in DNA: TGCGCCAGCAGGCCCCCTCGTGACAGAAACAATCAGCCCCAGCATTTT.

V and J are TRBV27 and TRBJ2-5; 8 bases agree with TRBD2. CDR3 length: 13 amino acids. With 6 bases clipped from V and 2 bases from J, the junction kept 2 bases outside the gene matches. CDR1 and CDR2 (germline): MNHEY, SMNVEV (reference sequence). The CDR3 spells CASRSGGQETQYF. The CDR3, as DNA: TGTGCCAGCAGGTCGGGGGGGCAAGAGACCCAGTACTTC.